This entry is about one TCR beta chain. This specimen comes from a study of blood T cell repertoires in COVID-19. For the study at large: COVID-19 samples, acute and convalescent, were from the United States, Italy and Spain.

Repertoires were generated with immunoSEQ multiplex PCR, while TCRdb's copy carries only in-frame clones and drops some. The table includes about 220,000 clones, 84% detected once. Germline trimming cut 4 bases from V and 7 bases from J; bases unmatched to any gene: 10. The length of the CDR3 is 14 residues. The germline CDR1 and CDR2 sequences are SGHNT and YYREEE (reference sequence). The sequenced sample consisted of peripheral blood. The rearrangement joins TRBV5-4 to TRBJ2-5; 7 nucleotides agree with TRBD2. This sequence originates from a man in his thirties or forties with active or convalescent COVID-19. This CDR3 reads CASSLIAGPGTQYF. The DNA for the CDR3 is TGTGCCAGCAGCCTGATAGCGGGCCCGGGGACCCAGTACTTC.